The 32 T cell receptor beta chains listed next were all sequenced from one sample in a study of neoadjuvant anti-PD-1 for oral cavity cancer. Sequencing was performed with immunoSEQ multiplex PCR; in TCRdb, only in-frame clones are kept and a portion is missing. The sample lists around 15,000 clones; 55% to 70% were seen once. This specimen consisted of PBMCs, obtained before nivolumab (anti-PD-1) treatment. These receptor sequences come from a person aged 35-79 years with oral cavity squamous cell carcinoma.

The chain links TRBV6-1 to TRBJ2-5; D is unresolved. This CDR3 is 17 amino acids long. Germline V CDR1 and CDR2: MNHNS, SASEGT. V was pared by 3 bases and J by 5 bases, with 22 bases between. The CDR3 region has the DNA TGTGCCAGCAGTGAGTATATGGGGTCTAGTGACGGTGAGACCCAGTACTTC. Translating it yields CASSEYMGSSDGETQYF.

The chain employs TRBV6-6 and TRBJ2-7, with D perhaps being TRBD1 or TRBD2 (6 bases each). This CDR3 contains 15 residues. V dropped 5 bases and J dropped 7 bases, with 21 bases sitting between them. CDR1 MNHNY and CDR2 SVGAGI come from the germline V gene (reference sequence). As DNA, the CDR3 is TGTGCCAGCAGTACCTCCCTCGGGGGCTCAGGAGAGCAGTACTTC. Translated: CASSTSLGGSGEQYF.

This chain connects TRBV5-1 to TRBJ2-1, with 7 bases lining up with TRBD2. Germline V gene sequence: CDR1 SGHRS, CDR2 YFSETQ. V gave up 0 bases and J gave up 8 bases; unmatched junction bases: 11. The CDR3 loop spans 16 amino acids. This CDR3 is CASSLDGGSSKDEQFF. CDR3 sequence (DNA): TGCGCCAGCAGCTTGGACGGCGGGAGTTCTAAAGATGAGCAGTTCTTC. Together with reference TRBV5-1 and TRBJ2-1, the CDR3 gives the full variable domain: KAGVTQTPRYLIKTRGQQVTLSCSPISGHRSVSWYQQTPGQGLQFLFEYFSETQRNKGNFPGRFSGRQFSNSRSEMNVSTLELGDSALYLCASSLDGGSSKDEQFFGPGTRLTVL.

This clone was picked up a small number of times. The V gene is TRBV5-1, the J gene TRBJ2-5; no clear D gene. The CDR3 has 12 amino acids. The germline V gene encodes CDR1 SGHRS and CDR2 YFSETQ. The germline V and J ends were trimmed by 5 bases and 2 bases, with 7 bases remaining between them. The CDR3 nucleotides read TGCGCCAGCAGGTTAGGTCAAGAGACCCAGTACTTC. Translated: CASRLGQETQYF.

V and J are TRBV30 and TRBJ1-4; tentatively, D is TRBD1 (5 bases). V lost 3 bases, J lost 7 bases, and 9 bases lay in between. This CDR3 region has 12 residues. CDR1 and CDR2 from the germline V gene are GTSNPN and SVGIG (reference sequence). The chain's CDR3 is CAWSAGFEKLFF. As DNA, the CDR3 is TGTGCCTGGAGCGCAGGGTTTGAAAAACTGTTTTTT.

V gene TRBV5-1 combines with J gene TRBJ2-3, with TRBD1 as a possible D gene (5 bases). The CDR3 is 14 residues long. Germline CDR1 SGHRS, CDR2 YFSETQ. Between the trimmed V and J ends, which lost 0 bases and 2 bases, there was a span of 7 bases. The CDR3 sequence is CASSLETATDTQYF. The CDR3 coding sequence is TGCGCCAGCAGCTTGGAGACAGCCACAGATACGCAGTATTTT.

The gene calls are TRBV4-1 and TRBJ1-3, with D possibly TRBD1 on 5 matching bases. Per the germline V gene, CDR1 is MGHRA and CDR2 is YSYEKL. The CDR3 is made up of 14 amino acids. Trimming pared 4 bases from V and 3 bases from J, leaving 10 bases between. DNA of the CDR3: TGCGCCAGCAGCCGTGGGGGGGTTGGAAACACCATATATTTT. It is translated as CASSRGGVGNTIYF.

The rearrangement uses TRBV7-8 and TRBJ2-3; 7 bases map to TRBD1. CDR3 length equals 16 residues. The V segment lost 5 bases and the J segment 2 bases; nucleotides outside the gene matches: 10. Germline V gives CDR1 SGHVS, CDR2 FQNEAQ. The CDR3 sequence: CASSATGDLNTDTQYF. The CDR3 nucleotides are TGTGCCAGCAGCGCCACAGGGGACCTAAACACAGATACGCAGTATTTT.

The chain couples TRBV29-1 to TRBJ1-4, with no clear D. This CDR3 is built from 11 residues. The germline gives CDR1 SQVTM, CDR2 ANQGSEA. V dropped 2 bases and J dropped 5 bases, with 3 bases sitting between them. The CDR3 here is CSVERNEKLFF. As DNA, the CDR3 is TGCAGCGTTGAACGAAATGAAAAACTGTTTTTT.

The CDR3 nucleotides are TGTGCCAGCAGCTTGTTGGGTTACGAGCAGTACTTC. The encoded protein is CASSLLGYEQYF. J is TRBJ2-7 and V is TRBV7-8; D unresolved. Per germline, CDR1 SGHVS and CDR2 FQNEAQ. V dropped 3 bases and J dropped 4 bases, with 7 bases sitting between them. The CDR3 totals 12 residues.

In its sample, this clone was seen once. V is TRBV6-1 and J is TRBJ1-4, with TRBD1 as a possible D gene (5 bases). The CDR3 covers 13 residues. Germline loops: CDR1 MNHNS, CDR2 SASEGT. Trimming left V 3 bases short and J 8 bases short, with 10 bases between. The CDR3 sequence: CASSDRVGEKLFF. In nucleotides, the CDR3 is TGTGCCAGCAGTGACAGGGTAGGGGAAAAACTGTTTTTT.

The V call is TRBV4-2, the J call TRBJ2-3, with D maybe TRBD2 (6 bases). The CDR3 has 15 residues. CDR1 is LGHNA, CDR2 YNFKEQ, per germline. V dropped 1 base and J dropped 5 bases, with 13 bases sitting between them. The CDR3 spells CASSQVTGEGDTQYF. The DNA for the CDR3 is TGTGCCAGCAGCCAAGTTACGGGAGAGGGAGATACGCAGTATTTT.

This chain uses TRBV5-1 with TRBJ1-4; D ambiguous. V gave up 4 bases and J gave up 8 bases, with 12 bases separating them. The CDR3 contains 13 residues. Germline V gives CDR1 SGHRS, CDR2 YFSETQ. As DNA, the CDR3 is TGCGCCAGCAGCCTCACGGGTTACGAAAAACTGTTTTTT. This codes for CASSLTGYEKLFF.

The chain uses TRBV7-2 and TRBJ2-1, with 9 positions matching TRBD2. The CDR3 is 16 amino acids. V lost 1 base to trimming and J lost 4 bases; unmatched junction nucleotides: 5. CDR1 is SGHTA and CDR2 is FQGNSA in the germline V gene. In DNA form, the CDR3 reads TGTGCCAGCAGCTTAGGGCTAGCGGGAAGTTACAATGAGCAGTTCTTC. It yields the protein CASSLGLAGSYNEQFF.

The V call is TRBV19, the J call TRBJ2-3; no clear D gene. The germline V gene has CDR1 LNHDA and CDR2 SQIVND (reference sequence). V was trimmed by 1 base and J by 4 bases, leaving 6 bases between them. CDR3 length equals 13 residues. CDR3 bases: TGTGCCAGTAGTATAGGGAACCCAGATACGCAGTATTTT. The encoded protein is CASSIGNPDTQYF.

The CDR3 region is CASSLGGESSYNEQFF. CDR3 bases: TGCGCCAGCAGCCTCGGGGGTGAAAGCTCCTACAATGAGCAGTTCTTC. The gene calls are TRBV5-1 and TRBJ2-1, with D perhaps matching TRBD2 (6 bases). The V end was cut by 4 bases, the J end by 0 bases, with 14 bases between. Germline V gene lookup returns CDR1 SGHRS and CDR2 YFSETQ. There are 16 residues in the CDR3.

The rearrangement uses TRBV6-1 and TRBJ2-7, with D uncertain. V shed 9 bases and J shed 0 bases, with 15 bases lying between them. CDR1 is MNHNS, CDR2 SASEGT, per germline. This CDR3 is 14 amino acids long. The CDR3 reads CASSGSRDSYEQYF. CDR3 DNA: TGTGCCAGTTCTGGGTCAAGGGACTCCTACGAGCAGTACTTC.

The rearrangement joins TRBV10-1 to TRBJ1-5, with D possibly matching TRBD1 (6 bases). Germline V gene data show CDR1 as WNHNN and CDR2 as SYGVQD (reference sequence). CDR3 size: 13 residues. V shed 8 bases and J shed 9 bases, with 17 bases lying between them. The CDR3 nucleotides are TGCGCCAGCTCCCAGGGGAGAGATCTGCCCCAGCATTTT. Its translation: CASSQGRDLPQHF.

The sample holds one count of this clone. The chain employs TRBV5-1 and TRBJ1-2, with D hard to call. The CDR3 loop spans 14 amino acids. V was pared by 4 bases and J by 4 bases, with 14 bases between. Germline CDR1 reads SGHRS; CDR2 reads YFSETQ. In nucleotides, the CDR3 is TGCGCCAGCAGCGCCGGACGAGTCCCCTATGGCTACACCTTC. Amino acid sequence: CASSAGRVPYGYTF.

The CDR3 DNA reads as TGCGCCAGCAGTGAACATACCGGGGAGCTGTTTTTT. Translation: CASSEHTGELFF. The chain links TRBV10-1 to TRBJ2-2; D gene unclear. Germline-derived CDR1 and CDR2 are WNHNN and SYGVQD (reference sequence). V dropped 3 bases and J dropped 5 bases, with 4 bases sitting between them. The length of the CDR3 is 12 residues.

V is TRBV5-6 and J is TRBJ1-2; TRBD1 aligns across 10 bases. The germline gives CDR1 SGHDT, CDR2 YYEEEE. The trim removed 4 bases at V and 6 bases at J, leaving 3 bases unmatched. This CDR3 has 13 residues. The CDR3: CASSHGTGDGYTF. The CDR3 nucleotides read TGTGCCAGCAGCCACGGGACAGGGGATGGCTACACCTTC. The full variable domain, rest sourced from reference TRBV5-6 and TRBJ1-2, is DAGVTQSPTHLIKTRGQQVTLRCSPKSGHDTVSWYQQALGQGPQFIFQYYEEEERQRGNFPDRFSGHQFPNYSSELNVNALLLGDSALYLCASSHGTGDGYTFGSGTRLTVV.

CDR3 loop: CASSPLGAGTLTDEQFF. Here the CDR3 DNA reads TGCGCCAGCAGCCCCCTGGGAGCGGGGACCCTTACCGATGAGCAGTTCTTC. V usage is TRBV5-1 and J usage is TRBJ2-1; 7 bases align to TRBD2. The germline CDR1 and CDR2 sequences are SGHRS and YFSETQ. The V segment lost 4 bases and the J segment 8 bases; nucleotides outside the gene matches: 18. This CDR3 spans 17 amino acids.

The chain uses TRBV30 and TRBJ2-7; TRBD2 matches at 11 bases. This CDR3 is built from 14 residues. V lost 4 bases and J lost 4; bases outside the gene matches: 6. From germline, CDR1 is GTSNPN and CDR2 SVGIG (reference sequence). The DNA of the CDR3 is TGTGCCTGGAAACGGGGGACTAGCGGTTACGAGCAGTACTTC. It is translated as CAWKRGTSGYEQYF.

This clone was seen just once. This chain connects TRBV6-6 to TRBJ2-7; 9 positions agree with TRBD1. Trimming cost V 0 bases and J 5 bases; bases outside gene matches: 5. Germline CDR1 is MNHNY and CDR2 is SVGAGI (reference sequence). The CDR3 consists of 15 residues. CDR3 protein: CASSYSSTGGNEQYF. In DNA form, the CDR3 reads TGTGCCAGCAGTTACTCGTCGACAGGGGGGAACGAGCAGTACTTC.

V and J are TRBV2 and TRBJ2-3; no firm D call. The CDR3 runs to 12 residues. The germline gives CDR1 SNHLY, CDR2 FYNNEI. Trimming cost V 2 bases and J 2 bases, with 2 bases left between them. This CDR3 reads CASSELTDTQYF. The CDR3 DNA reads TGTGCCAGCAGTGAACTCACAGATACGCAGTATTTT.

This rearrangement joins TRBV6-5 to TRBJ2-7; tentatively, D is TRBD1 (5 bases). The CDR3 consists of 13 residues. The ends were cut back, 5 bases at V and 9 bases at J, with 17 bases in the middle. The V gene's germline CDR1 is MNHEY and CDR2 SVGAGI. In nucleotides, the CDR3 is TGTGCCAGCAGTCCGCAGGGTGAGGAAGGGCAGTACTTC. It specifies CASSPQGEEGQYF.

The chain uses TRBV5-1 and TRBJ2-3; unclear D gene. CDR1 SGHRS and CDR2 YFSETQ come from the germline V gene. This CDR3 spans 16 amino acids. V was trimmed by 0 bases and J by 2 bases, leaving 13 bases between them. CDR3 loop: CASSLGRSDPTDTQYF. CDR3 nucleotide sequence: TGCGCCAGCAGCTTGGGTCGGTCTGACCCCACAGATACGCAGTATTTT.

This chain connects TRBV11-1 to TRBJ2-2; 7 bases align to TRBD1. Germline CDR1 is SGHAT and CDR2 is FQDESV (reference sequence). The CDR3 totals 15 residues. J was trimmed by 1 base and V by 5 bases; bases with no gene match: 4. CDR3 coding DNA: TGTGCCAGCAGCCTGGGACAGTGGAACACCGGGGAGCTGTTTTTT. Protein sequence: CASSLGQWNTGELFF.

This chain connects TRBV27 to TRBJ2-3, with D hard to call. Germline loops: CDR1 MNHEY, CDR2 SMNVEV (reference sequence). The CDR3 spans 13 residues. Trimming shortened V by 4 bases and J by 6 bases, and 11 bases separated the two germline ends. The DNA for the CDR3 is TGTGCCAGCAGTTCCCGGTCCTCGGATACGCAGTATTTT. Protein product: CASSSRSSDTQYF.

This clone has just a few counts. The chain links TRBV6-1 to TRBJ1-2, with 7 bases identical to TRBD1. The CDR3 extends over 14 amino acids. Germline CDR1 is MNHNS and CDR2 is SASEGT. V lost 5 bases, J lost 3 bases, and 6 bases stayed unmatched. The CDR3: CASSRRGSDYGYTF. CDR3 nucleotides: TGTGCCAGCAGTCGCAGGGGGTCAGACTATGGCTACACCTTC.

The chain is built from TRBV7-3 and TRBJ2-1; D might be TRBD2 (5 bases). Germline CDR1 SGHTA, CDR2 FQGTGA. This CDR3 contains 16 residues. V was clipped by 0 bases and J by 2 bases, with 11 bases between them. CDR3 coding DNA: TGTGCCAGCAGCTTAACTGGGCCTAGCCCCTACAATGAGCAGTTCTTC. Residues: CASSLTGPSPYNEQFF.

This clone was counted once. The rearrangement joins TRBV10-2 to TRBJ2-2; 8 bases fit TRBD2. V was pared by 9 bases and J by 1 base, with 4 bases of the junction left unmatched. This CDR3 spans 14 amino acids. Germline V CDR1 and CDR2: WSHSY, SAAADI. The CDR3 loop reads CARAREGNTGELFF. CDR3 DNA sequence: TGCGCCAGGGCCCGGGAGGGGAACACCGGGGAGCTGTTTTTT.